The T cell receptor beta chain described here comes from a study of shared clonotypes between healthy human individuals. CD45RO-negative, CCR7-selected cells formed the naive CD8 fraction, which excluded terminally differentiated effector memory CD45RA+ cells. Data came from immunoSEQ multiplex PCR; TCRdb stores just in-frame clones and leaves some out. This sample has 2 million to 2.5 million clones, with about 95% found just once. CDR3 length: 16 amino acids. With 2 bases clipped from V and 8 bases from J, the junction kept 12 bases outside the gene matches. The germline V gene has CDR1 GTSNPN and CDR2 SVGIG (reference sequence).

The sequence was collected from a man younger than 35 in good health. Sequencing was performed on naive CD8+ T cells sorted from blood. V and J are TRBV30 and TRBJ2-1, with 10 bases matching TRBD2. The CDR3 DNA follows: TGTGCCTGGAGTCCTCCTAGCGGGGGATTTAGTCATGAGCAGTTCTTC. Protein: CAWSPPSGGFSHEQFF.